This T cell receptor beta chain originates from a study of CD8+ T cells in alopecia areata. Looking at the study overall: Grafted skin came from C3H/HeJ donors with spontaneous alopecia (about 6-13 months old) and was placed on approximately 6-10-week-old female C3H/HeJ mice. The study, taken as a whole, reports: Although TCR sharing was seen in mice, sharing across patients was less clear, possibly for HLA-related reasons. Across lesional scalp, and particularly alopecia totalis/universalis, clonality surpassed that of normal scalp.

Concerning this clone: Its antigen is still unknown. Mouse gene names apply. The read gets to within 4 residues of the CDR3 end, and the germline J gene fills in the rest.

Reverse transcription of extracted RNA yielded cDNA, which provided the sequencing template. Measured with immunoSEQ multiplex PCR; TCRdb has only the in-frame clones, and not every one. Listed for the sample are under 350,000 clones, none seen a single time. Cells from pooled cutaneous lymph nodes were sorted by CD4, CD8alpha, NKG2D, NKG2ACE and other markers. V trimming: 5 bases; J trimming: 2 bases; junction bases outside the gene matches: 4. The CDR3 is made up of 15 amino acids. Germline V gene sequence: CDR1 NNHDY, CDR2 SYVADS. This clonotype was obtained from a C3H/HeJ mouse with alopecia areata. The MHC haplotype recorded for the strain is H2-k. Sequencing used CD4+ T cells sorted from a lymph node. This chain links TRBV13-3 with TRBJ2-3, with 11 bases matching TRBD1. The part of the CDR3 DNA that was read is TGTGCCAGCAGGAGGACAGGGGGCGTTGCAGAA. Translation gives CASRRTGGVAE. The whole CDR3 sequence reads CASRRTGGVAETLYF.